These T cell receptor beta chains were read from a single sample in a study of blood T cell repertoires in COVID-19. Method: immunoSEQ multiplex PCR; TCRdb's copy keeps in-frame clones and lacks some. The sample comprises some 230,000 clones, approximately 84% of which are singletons, and around 0.97% rests with the top ten. The sequenced material came from peripheral blood. The receptors were gathered from a man in his forties with acute or convalescent COVID-19. CDR3s include the opening cysteine and the closing phenylalanine or tryptophan. The D gene is left open where the match is weak. Clone size is given for some rows only: seen once, a few or many times, or a class if the clone is expanded.

J gene,V gene,clone size,D gene,CDR3 DNA,CDR3 protein
TRBJ2-3,TRBV18,NA,NA,TGTGCCAGCTCACCACCCCTAGCCGGCACAGATACGCAGTATTTT,CASSPPLAGTDTQYF
TRBJ1-2,TRBV20-1,NA,NA,TGCAGTGCTAGAGATCTGGCAGACTACACCTTC,CSARDLADYTF
TRBJ1-6,TRBV7-9,NA,TRBD1,TGTGCCAGCAGCCCTGGGGGACAGGGCAATTCACCCCTCCACTTT,CASSPGGQGNSPLHF
TRBJ2-3,TRBV6-6,NA,NA,TGTGCCAGCAGTCCTCTGACAGCCACAGATACGCAGTATTTT,CASSPLTATDTQYF
TRBJ2-5,TRBV21-1,NA,NA,TGTGCCAGCAGCAAATATCTCCCCGGGGGTTGGGAGACCCAGTACTTC,CASSKYLPGGWETQYF
TRBJ2-7,TRBV7-8,NA,TRBD2,TGTGCCAGCAGCTTAGAACTAGCGGTCTACGAGCAGTACTTC,CASSLELAVYEQYF
TRBJ2-7,TRBV5-4,NA,NA,TGTGCCAGCAGCTTAGGCGCGGGATCTTCCTACGAGCAGTACTTC,CASSLGAGSSYEQYF
TRBJ1-4,TRBV9,NA,NA,TGTGCCAGCAGCCAAACAGGGCTAGAAAAACTGTTTTTT,CASSQTGLEKLFF
TRBJ2-7,TRBV20-1,NA,NA,TGCAGTGCTAGTCGCAGGGGATACGAGCAGTACTTC,CSASRRGYEQYF
TRBJ2-2,TRBV7-7,once,TRBD1,TGTGCCAGCAGCCCTACGGACAGGGGTGTCACCGGGGAGCTGTTTTTT,CASSPTDRGVTGELFF
TRBJ2-2,TRBV10-3,NA,TRBD1,TGTGCCATCAGTGAGTCGGGACAGACCACCGGGGAGCTGTTTTTT,CAISESGQTTGELFF
TRBJ1-1,TRBV18,NA,TRBD1,TGTGCCAGCTCCCTCGGACAGGGGAGCTCGAACACTGAAGCTTTCTTT,CASSLGQGSSNTEAFF
TRBJ2-1,TRBV6-5,NA,TRBD2,TGTGCCAGCCGACGGGGGGGCCCGGACAATGAGCAGTTCTTC,CASRRGGPDNEQFF
TRBJ1-1,TRBV27,few,TRBD1,TGTGCCAGCAGGGAGAGATCGGGACAGGGGAACACTGAAGCTTTCTTT,CASRERSGQGNTEAFF
TRBJ2-5,TRBV5-4,NA,NA,TGTGCCAGCAGCGGGACGGGGGGCCGGCAAGAGACCCAGTACTTC,CASSGTGGRQETQYF
TRBJ1-1,TRBV27,few,TRBD1,TGTGCCAGCAGTTTATCGGCAGGGGGCATCACTGAAGCTTTCTTT,CASSLSAGGITEAFF
TRBJ1-4,TRBV5-4,NA,NA,TGTGCCAGCAGCTCGGATGGGGGCCCCAGTGAAAAACTGTTTTTT,CASSSDGGPSEKLFF
TRBJ1-6,TRBV7-9,once,NA,TGTGCCAGCAGCACAGTAAATTCACCCCTCCACTTT,CASSTVNSPLHF
TRBJ1-6,TRBV28,NA,NA,TGTGCCAGCATGTCCTACGGCTCCTATAATTCACCCCTCCACTTT,CASMSYGSYNSPLHF
TRBJ1-1,TRBV6-5,NA,NA,TGTGCCAGCAGTCCACAGGGACGGAGCACTGAAGCTTTCTTT,CASSPQGRSTEAFF
TRBJ1-1,TRBV2,NA,TRBD1,TGTGCCAGCACTGAGACAGGGAAGGCCACTGAAGCTTTCTTT,CASTETGKATEAFF
TRBJ2-7,TRBV6-1,NA,NA,TGTGCCAGCAGTGAGGCCACAGGGAAGTACTACGAGCAGTACTTC,CASSEATGKYYEQYF
TRBJ1-1,TRBV6-2/TRBV6-3,NA,NA,TGTGCCAGCAGTCCCGTTTGGACAGCTCAAAAGGAAGCTTTCTTT,CASSPVWTAQKEAFF
TRBJ2-1,TRBV7-3,NA,TRBD2,TGTGCCAGCAGCTCACGCCCTTTACCGGGACTAGCGGGGGGGCTACAGAATGAGCAGTTCTTC,CASSSRPLPGLAGGLQNEQFF
TRBJ2-7,TRBV6-5,few,NA,TGTGCCAGCAGTTACTCGACCGGGCGGGGAGGCGAGCAGTACTTC,CASSYSTGRGGEQYF
TRBJ2-3,TRBV6-2/TRBV6-3,NA,TRBD2,TGTGCCAGCAGTTCTAGCGGGGGGACAGATACGCAGTATTTT,CASSSSGGTDTQYF
TRBJ1-2,TRBV7-3,once,NA,TGTGCCAGCAGCTTAGGGCAGGGTGGCTACTATGGCTACACCTTC,CASSLGQGGYYGYTF
TRBJ1-6,TRBV28,NA,NA,TGTGCCAGCAGTTTACAGATTAATAATTCACCCCTCCACTTT,CASSLQINNSPLHF
TRBJ2-3,TRBV7-2,NA,TRBD2,TGTGCCAGCAGCCGGACTAGCGGGTTACCCACAGATACGCAGTATTTT,CASSRTSGLPTDTQYF
TRBJ2-1,TRBV2,NA,TRBD2,TGTGCCAGCAGAATTAGCGGGGTCCCTCTCCAAGGCGATGAGCAGTTCTTC,CASRISGVPLQGDEQFF
TRBJ2-3,TRBV2,NA,NA,TGTGCCAGCACCCTGGACAGTAACACAGATACGCAGTATTTT,CASTLDSNTDTQYF
TRBJ1-2,TRBV5-1,NA,TRBD1,TGCGCCAGCAGCGAGGGGACAGGGGGTTACAACTATGGCTACACCTTC,CASSEGTGGYNYGYTF
TRBJ1-1,TRBV7-6,NA,TRBD1,TGTGCCAGCAGCCCCCAACAGGGGACCCACACTGAAGCTTTCTTT,CASSPQQGTHTEAFF
TRBJ2-7,TRBV6-1,many,TRBD1,TGTGCCAGCAGTGAACCGGCTGACAGGGACGTGCCGTACTTC,CASSEPADRDVPYF
TRBJ1-1,TRBV19,NA,TRBD1,TGTGCCAGTCAGAACCGGGGACAGGGAAAGCCTACTGGCACTGAAGCTTTCTTT,CASQNRGQGKPTGTEAFF
TRBJ2-7,TRBV5-4,NA,TRBD1,TGTGCCAGCAGCGCCGGGACAGGGGGAACCTACGAGCAGTACTTC,CASSAGTGGTYEQYF
TRBJ2-7,TRBV30,once,NA,TGTGCCTGGAGCAGAAGGATCGACAACGAGCAGTACTTC,CAWSRRIDNEQYF
TRBJ1-2,TRBV12-3/TRBV12-4,once,NA,TGTGCCAGCAGTTTAATCACAGGGTCTGGCTACACCTTC,CASSLITGSGYTF
TRBJ2-1,TRBV2,few,NA,TGTGCCAGCAACTTAGAGACGGGCGGGGCGTTCTTC,CASNLETGGAFF
TRBJ2-1,TRBV18,NA,NA,TGTGCCAGCTCACCACACAGAGACAATGAGCAGTTCTTC,CASSPHRDNEQFF
TRBJ1-2,TRBV6-7,NA,NA,TGTGCCAGCACCCGTCTCTATGGCTACACCTTC,CASTRLYGYTF
TRBJ1-1,TRBV5-6,few,TRBD1,TGTGCCAGCAGCTTAAGTTTAGGAGGGGGCGCGATTGGAGCTTTCTTT,CASSLSLGGGAIGAFF
TRBJ1-2,TRBV7-2,NA,NA,TGTGCCAGCAGCGCAAGCGGGTTCAACTATGGCTACACCTTC,CASSASGFNYGYTF